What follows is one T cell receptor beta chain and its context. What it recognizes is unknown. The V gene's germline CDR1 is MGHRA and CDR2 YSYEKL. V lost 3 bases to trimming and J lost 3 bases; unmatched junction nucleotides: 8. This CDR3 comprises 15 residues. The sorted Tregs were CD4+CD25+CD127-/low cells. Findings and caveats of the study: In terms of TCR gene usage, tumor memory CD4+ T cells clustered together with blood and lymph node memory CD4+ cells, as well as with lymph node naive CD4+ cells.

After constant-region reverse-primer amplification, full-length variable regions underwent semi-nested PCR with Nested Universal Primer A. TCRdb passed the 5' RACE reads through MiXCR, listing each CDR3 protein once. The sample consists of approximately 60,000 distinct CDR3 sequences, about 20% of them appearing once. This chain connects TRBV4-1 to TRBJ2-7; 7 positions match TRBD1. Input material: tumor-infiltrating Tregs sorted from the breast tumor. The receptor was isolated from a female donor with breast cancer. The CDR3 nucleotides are TGCGCCAGCAGCCATCCCGGACAGGTCCACTACGAGCAGTACTTC. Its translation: CASSHPGQVHYEQYF.